These 27 T cell receptor beta chains share one sample of origin, sequenced in a study of T cell changes during pregnancy in multiple sclerosis. Repertoires were generated with immunoSEQ multiplex PCR, while TCRdb's copy carries only in-frame clones and drops some. The data hold about 42,000 clones, with 95% to 96% observed a single time. The material was peripheral blood, obtained in the second trimester of pregnancy. Every receptor here comes from a female donor with multiple sclerosis, enrolled in a pregnancy study.

The J gene is TRBJ1-5, the V gene TRBV4-3; D call uncertain. Trimming left V 4 bases short and J 4 bases short, with 8 bases between. Germline CDR1 is LGHNA and CDR2 is YSLEER. The CDR3 runs 13 residues. The CDR3 loop reads CASSRGANQPQHF. In DNA form, the CDR3 reads TGCGCCAGCAGCCGAGGAGCGAATCAGCCCCAGCATTTT.

The J gene is TRBJ2-3, the V gene TRBV29-1, with a tentative D call TRBD1 (5 bases). Trimming left V 5 bases short and J 10 bases short, with 16 bases between. The germline gives CDR1 SQVTM, CDR2 ANQGSEA. The CDR3 consists of 12 residues. CDR3 in amino acids: CSVKFTQGSQYF. The CDR3 region has the DNA TGCAGCGTTAAATTTACCCAGGGTTCGCAGTATTTT.

The J gene is TRBJ2-1, the V gene TRBV29-1, with a possible D match to TRBD2 (6 bases). The CDR3 loop spans 14 amino acids. V was shortened by 3 bases and J by 0 bases, with 9 bases between the two germline ends. The V gene's germline CDR1 is SQVTM and CDR2 ANQGSEA. This chain's CDR3 is CSVDRGSSYNEQFF. The CDR3 nucleotides are TGCAGCGTTGATCGGGGGAGCTCCTACAATGAGCAGTTCTTC.

This chain connects TRBV30 to TRBJ2-3; 9 bases line up with TRBD2. Germline V gene data show CDR1 as GTSNPN and CDR2 as SVGIG (reference sequence). The CDR3 covers 13 residues. V gave up 5 bases and J gave up 2 bases; unmatched junction bases: 2. CDR3 sequence reads: CAWVAGVTDTQYF. DNA of the CDR3: TGTGCCTGGGTAGCGGGAGTCACAGATACGCAGTATTTT.

The chain couples TRBV7-8 to TRBJ1-2, with D tentatively TRBD1 (6 bases). Germline V CDR1 and CDR2: SGHVS, FQNEAQ. V lost 1 base, J lost 2 bases, and 17 bases lay in between. The CDR3 is 17 amino acids. In DNA form, the CDR3 reads TGTGCCAGCAGCTTAGTGGGGGCAGGGGCAAAAAACTATGGCTACACCTTC. Translation gives CASSLVGAGAKNYGYTF.

V and J are TRBV4-1 and TRBJ2-4; D possibly corresponds to TRBD2 (5 bases). Germline V gives CDR1 MGHRA, CDR2 YSYEKL. The CDR3 length is 17 residues. V was trimmed by 4 bases and J by 6 bases, leaving 22 bases between them. The CDR3 DNA reads as TGCGCCAGCAGCCTGCGGATGACGGGATCCGCCTCAAACATTCAGTACTTC. This translates into CASSLRMTGSASNIQYF.

V is TRBV6-4 and J is TRBJ1-2; D remains unclear. The CDR3 has 11 residues. The germline V gene has CDR1 MRHNA and CDR2 SNTAGT. The V gene lost 2 bases and the J gene lost 8 bases, with 6 bases spanning the gap. The DNA for the CDR3 is TGTGCCAGCAGTGACAACCAGGGCTACACCTTC. Translating it yields CASSDNQGYTF.

The chain carries TRBV5-1 and TRBJ2-7, with 7 bases matching TRBD2. Germline CDR1 SGHRS, CDR2 YFSETQ. The CDR3 contains 14 residues. Unmatched junction bases numbered 5, after V lost 1 base and J lost 4 bases. The chain's CDR3 is CASSLNGGGYEQYF. CDR3 in DNA: TGCGCCAGCAGCTTGAACGGGGGAGGGTACGAGCAGTACTTC.

The chain uses TRBV10-3 and TRBJ1-3; D is perhaps TRBD1 (5 bases). The CDR3 totals 12 residues. Per the germline V gene, CDR1 is ENHRY and CDR2 is SYGVKD. V was shortened by 10 bases and J by 4 bases, with 11 bases between the two germline ends. Here the CDR3 reads CATTDSGNTIYF. CDR3 DNA sequence: TGTGCCACTACAGACAGCGGAAACACCATATATTTT.

The chain is built from TRBV11-1 and TRBJ2-7; tentatively, D is TRBD1 (6 bases). There are 13 residues in the CDR3. Trimming left V 3 bases short and J 2 bases short, with 8 bases between. Germline assignment: CDR1 SGHAT and CDR2 FQDESV (reference sequence). CDR3 in DNA: TGTGCCAGCAGCTTTACAGGGACCTACGAGCAGTACTTC. Amino acids: CASSFTGTYEQYF.

V usage is TRBV28 and J usage is TRBJ2-1; maybe TRBD2 (6 bases). The germline V and J ends were trimmed by 2 bases and 1 base, with 12 bases remaining between them. The CDR3 contains 16 residues. Germline CDR1 and CDR2: MDHEN and SYDVKM. The CDR3 DNA reads TGTGCCAGCAGTTTACAACCCGGAGGGTCCTACAATGAGCAGTTCTTC. Its translation is CASSLQPGGSYNEQFF.

The J gene is TRBJ2-7, the V gene TRBV5-5, with a possible D match to TRBD1 (5 bases). The CDR3 has 12 amino acids. Germline V gives CDR1 SGHKS, CDR2 YYEKEE (reference sequence). Trimming left V 0 bases short and J 5 bases short, with 6 bases between. CDR3 residues: CASSLDRNEQYF. Here the CDR3 DNA reads TGTGCCAGCAGCTTGGACAGGAACGAGCAGTACTTC.

The chain couples TRBV29-1 to TRBJ1-4; a possible D gene is TRBD1 (6 bases). Per the germline V gene, CDR1 is SQVTM and CDR2 is ANQGSEA. V gave up 7 bases and J gave up 6 bases, with 15 bases separating them. This CDR3 comprises 13 residues. CDR3: CSGGGGRDEKLFF. The CDR3 DNA reads TGCAGCGGAGGGGGGGGAAGGGATGAAAAACTGTTTTTT.

The chain is built from TRBV4-1 and TRBJ1-5; a possible D gene is TRBD1 (5 bases). The germline V gene encodes CDR1 MGHRA and CDR2 YSYEKL. There are 17 residues in the CDR3. Trimming took 5 bases from V and 4 from J, leaving 21 bases between them. The CDR3 loop reads CASSKGFGEAGNQPQHF. The CDR3 coding sequence is TGCGCCAGCAGCAAAGGGTTCGGTGAGGCAGGGAATCAGCCCCAGCATTTT.

The chain links TRBV2 to TRBJ1-1, with 8 bases aligning to TRBD1. This CDR3 spans 15 amino acids. After removal of 6 bases from V and 1 base from J, the junction contained 7 bases not matched to a gene. Germline V CDR1 and CDR2: SNHLY, FYNNEI. The CDR3 DNA follows: TGTGCCAGCAGGACTCGGGACAGGCCGAACACTGAAGCTTTCTTT. It codes for CASRTRDRPNTEAFF.

The rearrangement joins TRBV2 to TRBJ1-1; maybe TRBD1 (5 bases). Germline values: CDR1 SNHLY, CDR2 FYNNEI. Trimming left V 7 bases short and J 4 bases short, with 16 bases between. This CDR3 has 14 amino acids. The CDR3 region is CASKRRGGSTEAFF. The CDR3 bases are TGTGCCAGCAAAAGGAGGGGCGGTAGCACTGAAGCTTTCTTT.

V usage is TRBV6-1 and J usage is TRBJ2-1; D remains ambiguous. V dropped 5 bases and J dropped 3 bases, with 11 bases sitting between them. This CDR3 region has 14 residues. Germline CDR1 MNHNS, CDR2 SASEGT. CDR3 nucleotide sequence: TGTGCCAGCAGTCCCGCGACGGGCTACAATGAGCAGTTCTTC. It translates to CASSPATGYNEQFF.

This clone showed up just a few times. The V gene is TRBV2, the J gene TRBJ2-3, with 8 positions matching TRBD2. The V and J ends lost 6 bases and 7 bases, in that order; junction bases with no gene match: 6. The CDR3 is 13 residues long. Germline loops: CDR1 SNHLY, CDR2 FYNNEI. The CDR3 spells CASSGTSGHTQYF. The DNA for the CDR3 is TGTGCCAGCAGCGGAACTAGCGGCCATACGCAGTATTTT.

The rearrangement joins TRBV5-4 to TRBJ2-1; 7 nucleotides agree with TRBD1. The trim removed 5 bases at V and 4 bases at J, leaving 6 bases unmatched. Germline V gives CDR1 SGHNT, CDR2 YYREEE (reference sequence). The CDR3 length is 14 residues. The CDR3 bases are TGTGCCAGCAGGGGGACAGAACCTTACAATGAGCAGTTCTTC. Translation: CASRGTEPYNEQFF.

This chain joins TRBV10-2 and TRBJ2-1, with TRBD2 matching over 14 bases. J gave up 7 bases and V 6 bases, and 8 bases lay outside the gene matches. This CDR3 comprises 16 residues. Germline V gene lookup returns CDR1 WSHSY and CDR2 SAAADI. This chain's CDR3 is CASRGGLAGVRNEQFF. CDR3 DNA: TGCGCCAGCAGAGGGGGACTAGCGGGAGTCAGGAATGAGCAGTTCTTC.

Here the CDR3 DNA reads TGTGCCAGTAGACCGAGCGGCGGGAGACTCACCGGGGAGCTGTTTTTT. Its translation: CASRPSGGRLTGELFF. The chain carries TRBV19 and TRBJ2-2, with 7 bases aligning to TRBD2. Germline values: CDR1 LNHDA, CDR2 SQIVND (reference sequence). The CDR3 totals 16 residues. Trimming took 6 bases from V and 4 from J; bases not matched to a gene: 11.

The chain employs TRBV29-1 and TRBJ2-1; 7 bases map to TRBD2. The CDR3 is 14 amino acids. V gave up 8 bases and J gave up 9 bases; unmatched junction bases: 16. The germline V gene encodes CDR1 SQVTM and CDR2 ANQGSEA. CDR3 nucleotide sequence: TGCAGCTCCGGAGAGCGGGGAGGGGTCCGTGAGCAGTTCTTC. As protein: CSSGERGGVREQFF.

The V call is TRBV5-4, the J call TRBJ1-6, with 11 bases fitting TRBD1. CDR1 and CDR2 (germline): SGHNT, YYREEE (reference sequence). This CDR3 is built from 17 residues. J was trimmed by 7 bases and V by 0 bases; bases with no gene match: 6. The CDR3 region has the DNA TGTGCCAGCAGCTTGGTTTCGGACAGGGGGCGAAATTCACCCCTCCACTTT. Protein sequence: CASSLVSDRGRNSPLHF.

The chain carries TRBV18 and TRBJ2-7; TRBD2 agrees at 7 bases. Germline assignment: CDR1 KGHSH and CDR2 LQKENI. The CDR3 covers 15 residues. Trimming took 5 bases from V and 1 from J; bases not matched to a gene: 8. CDR3 sequence: CASSSPPSGSYEQYF. The CDR3 bases are TGTGCCAGCTCATCTCCTCCTAGCGGTTCCTACGAGCAGTACTTC.

The gene calls are TRBV19 and TRBJ1-4, with D possibly TRBD1 on 6 matching bases. Germline CDR1 LNHDA, CDR2 SQIVND (reference sequence). Trimming removed 3 bases from V and 0 bases from J, with 14 bases in between. This CDR3 comprises 17 residues. The CDR3 sequence is CASSIGDTYPTNEKLFF. CDR3 DNA sequence: TGTGCCAGTAGTATTGGGGACACCTATCCAACTAATGAAAAACTGTTTTTT.

This chain links TRBV7-3 with TRBJ1-6; D possibly corresponds to TRBD1 (5 bases). The CDR3 consists of 15 residues. Germline V gives CDR1 SGHTA, CDR2 FQGTGA. V dropped 2 bases and J dropped 10 bases, with 15 bases sitting between them. The DNA for the CDR3 is TGTGCCAGCAGCTTAGGGGACTCGGGACGATCACCCCTCCACTTT. Protein sequence: CASSLGDSGRSPLHF.

This chain links TRBV4-1 with TRBJ2-1, with D perhaps TRBD2 (6 bases). In germline, CDR1 is MGHRA, CDR2 YSYEKL. There are 16 residues in the CDR3. Trimming took off 2 bases at V and 1 base at J, with 12 bases between the two ends. CDR3 residues: CASSQSRAGSYNEQFF. The DNA for the CDR3 is TGCGCCAGCAGCCAAAGCAGGGCGGGGTCCTACAATGAGCAGTTCTTC.